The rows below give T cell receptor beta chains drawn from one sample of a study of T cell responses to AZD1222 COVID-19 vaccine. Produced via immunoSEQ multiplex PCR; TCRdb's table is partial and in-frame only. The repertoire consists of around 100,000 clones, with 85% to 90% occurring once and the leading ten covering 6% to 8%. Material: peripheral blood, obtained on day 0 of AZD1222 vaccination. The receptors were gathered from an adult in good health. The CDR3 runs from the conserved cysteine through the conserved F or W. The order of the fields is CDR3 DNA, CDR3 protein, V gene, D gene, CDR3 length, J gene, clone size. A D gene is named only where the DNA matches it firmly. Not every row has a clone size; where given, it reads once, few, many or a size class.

DNA: TGTGCCAGCAGCTCCCGGACAGGATCTGGCTACACCTTC
CDR3: CASSSRTGSGYTF
V: TRBV7-8
D: TRBD1
length: 13
J: TRBJ1-2
size: few

DNA: TGTGCCAGCAGCCGCCGGGGTACCAATGAGCAGTTCTTC
CDR3: CASSRRGTNEQFF
V: TRBV7-9
D: NA
length: 13
J: TRBJ2-1
size: once

DNA: TGTGCCAGCTCACTGGGGGACGCCCGCTCCTACGAGCAGTACTTC
CDR3: CASSLGDARSYEQYF
V: TRBV18
D: NA
length: 15
J: TRBJ2-7
size: NA

DNA: TGTGCCAGCAGTTTAAAGGAGGGGGCTGAAGCTTTCTTT
CDR3: CASSLKEGAEAFF
V: TRBV27
D: NA
length: 13
J: TRBJ1-1
size: NA

DNA: TGTGCCAGCAGCCGTCGGGGCCAGCGGGGGGGGTTAGATACGCAGTATTTT
CDR3: CASSRRGQRGGLDTQYF
V: TRBV4-2
D: TRBD2
length: 17
J: TRBJ2-3
size: NA

DNA: TGTGCCAGCAGCCAAGATAGGGGCGACAGGAATGAGCAGTTCTTC
CDR3: CASSQDRGDRNEQFF
V: TRBV14
D: NA
length: 15
J: TRBJ2-1
size: NA

DNA: TGTGCCAGCAGTCAATCGGCGGGGACAGGGGATGGCTACACCTTC
CDR3: CASSQSAGTGDGYTF
V: TRBV7-2
D: TRBD1
length: 15
J: TRBJ1-2
size: NA

DNA: TGTGCCAGCAGCCCCGGGACAGGGTCCTTTAACTATGGCTACACCTTC
CDR3: CASSPGTGSFNYGYTF
V: TRBV7-6
D: TRBD1
length: 16
J: TRBJ1-2
size: NA

DNA: TGTGCCAGCAGTCCCCAGTCGGGACTGTACAATGAGCAGTTCTTC
CDR3: CASSPQSGLYNEQFF
V: TRBV28
D: NA
length: 15
J: TRBJ2-1
size: NA

DNA: TGCGCCAGCAGCCAATCCGGGACAGGGAACTATGGCTACACCTTC
CDR3: CASSQSGTGNYGYTF
V: TRBV4-3
D: TRBD1
length: 15
J: TRBJ1-2
size: NA

DNA: TGTGCCAGTAGTAGGGGGACAGGGAATCAGCCCCAGCATTTT
CDR3: CASSRGTGNQPQHF
V: TRBV19
D: TRBD1
length: 14
J: TRBJ1-5
size: NA

DNA: TGCGCCAGCAAGAGCCTAGCGGGAGGGCCAAGCACCGGGGAGCTGTTTTTT
CDR3: CASKSLAGGPSTGELFF
V: TRBV5-1
D: TRBD2
length: 17
J: TRBJ2-2
size: NA

DNA: TGTGCCAGCCGCGCTCAAGGGGGGTCCTACGAGCAGTACTTC
CDR3: CASRAQGGSYEQYF
V: TRBV14
D: NA
length: 14
J: TRBJ2-7
size: NA

DNA: TGCGCCAGCAGCTTGGGGACAGGGGGGCCGTATGGCTACACCTTC
CDR3: CASSLGTGGPYGYTF
V: TRBV5-1
D: TRBD1
length: 15
J: TRBJ1-2
size: NA

DNA: TGTGCCAGCAGCGAGACCCCAGTCTATGGCTACACCTTC
CDR3: CASSETPVYGYTF
V: TRBV6-5
D: NA
length: 13
J: TRBJ1-2
size: NA

DNA: TGTGCCAGCGTAACTGGGGATAGCAATCAGCCCCAGCATTTT
CDR3: CASVTGDSNQPQHF
V: TRBV6-5
D: NA
length: 14
J: TRBJ1-5
size: NA

DNA: TGTGCCAGCAGTTTAGAGGGGGAGCAGCCCCAGCATTTT
CDR3: CASSLEGEQPQHF
V: TRBV12-3/TRBV12-4
D: NA
length: 13
J: TRBJ1-5
size: NA

DNA: TGTGCCAGTAGTATTGGTGGCTCAAGTAATGGCTACACCTTC
CDR3: CASSIGGSSNGYTF
V: TRBV19
D: NA
length: 14
J: TRBJ1-2
size: NA

DNA: TGCGCCAGCAGCTTGAGGGTCTCAGGGGGCTCTGGTAACACTGAAGCTTTCTTT
CDR3: CASSLRVSGGSGNTEAFF
V: TRBV5-1
D: TRBD1
length: 18
J: TRBJ1-1
size: NA

DNA: TGTGCCAGCAGCGGGCCGGGCAATGAGCAGTTCTTC
CDR3: CASSGPGNEQFF
V: TRBV7-3
D: NA
length: 12
J: TRBJ2-1
size: NA

DNA: TGTGCCAGCAGCCAAGAGGGCGGGGGGCGCTCCTACAATGAGCAGTTCTTC
CDR3: CASSQEGGGRSYNEQFF
V: TRBV14
D: TRBD2
length: 17
J: TRBJ2-1
size: NA

DNA: TGTGCCAGCAGCAAAGGACGACAGGGGATTGGCAATCAGCCCCAGCATTTT
CDR3: CASSKGRQGIGNQPQHF
V: TRBV21-1
D: NA
length: 17
J: TRBJ1-5
size: NA

DNA: TGCGCCAGCAGCCAAGGAGGGGGCGATGGCTACACCTTC
CDR3: CASSQGGGDGYTF
V: TRBV4-3
D: TRBD1
length: 13
J: TRBJ1-2
size: NA

DNA: TGTGCCAGCAGCCACCGTTCTGCCACCGCCGGGGAGCTGTTTTTT
CDR3: CASSHRSATAGELFF
V: TRBV3-1/TRBV3-2
D: NA
length: 15
J: TRBJ2-2
size: NA

DNA: TGCGCCAGCAGCTCCGGGACAGCCAAGCCTTATGGCTACACCTTC
CDR3: CASSSGTAKPYGYTF
V: TRBV5-1
D: TRBD1
length: 15
J: TRBJ1-2
size: NA

DNA: TGTGCCAGCAGCTCCCCGGGCCCAGGAAGCTACACCTTC
CDR3: CASSSPGPGSYTF
V: TRBV7-9
D: NA
length: 13
J: TRBJ1-2
size: NA

DNA: TGTGCCAGCAGTCGACAGGGTAACAATGAGCAGTTCTTC
CDR3: CASSRQGNNEQFF
V: TRBV5-5
D: TRBD1
length: 13
J: TRBJ2-1
size: NA

DNA: TGTGCCAGCAGTTCCCCGGGCGCTGGAAAGGGGACTGAAGCTTTCTTT
CDR3: CASSSPGAGKGTEAFF
V: TRBV28
D: NA
length: 16
J: TRBJ1-1
size: NA

DNA: TGTGCCAGCAGCGTAAACCGGGACTCGAACACTGAAGCTTTCTTT
CDR3: CASSVNRDSNTEAFF
V: TRBV9
D: NA
length: 15
J: TRBJ1-1
size: NA

DNA: TGTGCCAGTAGTACCCGACCGGATCAGCCCCAGCATTTT
CDR3: CASSTRPDQPQHF
V: TRBV19
D: NA
length: 13
J: TRBJ1-5
size: NA

DNA: TGTGCCAGCAGCTCCTTAGCAGTAGGTAGCGGGATAGTGTACGAGCAGTACTTC
CDR3: CASSSLAVGSGIVYEQYF
V: TRBV7-6
D: TRBD2
length: 18
J: TRBJ2-7
size: NA

DNA: TGCGCCAGCAGCTTGGTTCCCGACTATGGCTACACCTTC
CDR3: CASSLVPDYGYTF
V: TRBV5-1
D: NA
length: 13
J: TRBJ1-2
size: NA

DNA: TGTGCCAGCAGTGATTCGGTGTACAACGTCCTGACTTTC
CDR3: CASSDSVYNVLTF
V: TRBV2
D: NA
length: 13
J: TRBJ2-6
size: NA

DNA: TGTGCCAGCAGTTTGGGACTAGCGGACGAGCAGTACTTC
CDR3: CASSLGLADEQYF
V: TRBV12-3/TRBV12-4
D: TRBD2
length: 13
J: TRBJ2-7
size: NA

DNA: TGTGCCAGCAGCCTGCTGTCCGGTCACGAGCAGTACTTC
CDR3: CASSLLSGHEQYF
V: TRBV12-3/TRBV12-4
D: NA
length: 13
J: TRBJ2-7
size: once

DNA: TGTGCCAGCAGCTTGGAGGGCACCTCGGGCACTGAAGCTTTCTTT
CDR3: CASSLEGTSGTEAFF
V: TRBV5-4
D: NA
length: 15
J: TRBJ1-1
size: NA

DNA: TGTGCCAGTAGTATAGGGAGGCTCCAGCAAGAGACCCAGTACTTC
CDR3: CASSIGRLQQETQYF
V: TRBV19
D: NA
length: 15
J: TRBJ2-5
size: NA

DNA: TGTGCCAGCAGACGTACTAGCGGGAGCTACAATGAGCAGTTCTTC
CDR3: CASRRTSGSYNEQFF
V: TRBV6-5
D: TRBD2
length: 15
J: TRBJ2-1
size: NA

DNA: TGTGCCAGTAGTATCGGCGCGGGAGTTCTAGATACGCAGTATTTT
CDR3: CASSIGAGVLDTQYF
V: TRBV19
D: TRBD2
length: 15
J: TRBJ2-3
size: NA

DNA: TGTGCCAGCAGTGGGGACCGCTCTGGGGCCAACGTCCTGACTTTC
CDR3: CASSGDRSGANVLTF
V: TRBV2
D: NA
length: 15
J: TRBJ2-6
size: once

DNA: TGTGCCAGCAGCTTAGGATCTGGGACAGGGCAAAATCAGCCCCAGCATTTT
CDR3: CASSLGSGTGQNQPQHF
V: TRBV7-2
D: TRBD1
length: 17
J: TRBJ1-5
size: NA

DNA: TGTGCCAGCAGCCACGGAAGTAACTATGGCTACACCTTC
CDR3: CASSHGSNYGYTF
V: TRBV7-9
D: NA
length: 13
J: TRBJ1-2
size: medium-sized

DNA: TGTGCCAGCAGTGTCCGGGACAGGCATCAGCCCCAGCATTTT
CDR3: CASSVRDRHQPQHF
V: TRBV27
D: TRBD1
length: 14
J: TRBJ1-5
size: NA

DNA: TGTGCCAGTAGTATCCGGGACAGAAACACCATATATTTT
CDR3: CASSIRDRNTIYF
V: TRBV19
D: NA
length: 13
J: TRBJ1-3
size: NA

DNA: TGTGCCAGTGGGGATCCGGTCCGAAATAATGAAAAACTGTTTTTT
CDR3: CASGDPVRNNEKLFF
V: TRBV19
D: NA
length: 15
J: TRBJ1-4
size: NA

DNA: TGTGCCAGCAGCTTCCGACACAATAGCAATCAGCCCCAGCATTTT
CDR3: CASSFRHNSNQPQHF
V: TRBV7-8
D: NA
length: 15
J: TRBJ1-5
size: once

DNA: TGTGCCAGCAGTCAAGACGGGTCAGGTCAAGAGACCCAGTACTTC
CDR3: CASSQDGSGQETQYF
V: TRBV5-6
D: NA
length: 15
J: TRBJ2-5
size: few

DNA: TGCAGCGTTGTCTTGGTCATCCACTATGGCTACACCTTC
CDR3: CSVVLVIHYGYTF
V: TRBV29-1
D: NA
length: 13
J: TRBJ1-2
size: NA

DNA: TGTGCCAGCAGACCAGGGGCATCAGATACGCAGTATTTT
CDR3: CASRPGASDTQYF
V: TRBV27
D: NA
length: 13
J: TRBJ2-3
size: NA

DNA: TGTGCCAGCAGCTCGGGACTAGCGGGAGCGGGCGGGGAGCTGTTTTTT
CDR3: CASSSGLAGAGGELFF
V: TRBV7-9
D: TRBD2
length: 16
J: TRBJ2-2
size: NA

DNA: TGTGCCAGCAGTCTCCGGGACAGGGGCGGAAACACCATATATTTT
CDR3: CASSLRDRGGNTIYF
V: TRBV6-5
D: TRBD1
length: 15
J: TRBJ1-3
size: NA

DNA: TGTGCCAGCAGCCCTAGCGGGAGGGACAATGGTGAGCAGTTCTTC
CDR3: CASSPSGRDNGEQFF
V: TRBV7-2
D: TRBD2
length: 15
J: TRBJ2-1
size: NA

DNA: TGCGCCAGCAGCTTGCGGGACTCCGGGGCCGGGGAGCTGTTTTTT
CDR3: CASSLRDSGAGELFF
V: TRBV5-1
D: NA
length: 15
J: TRBJ2-2
size: NA

DNA: TGTGCCAGCAGCCAAGATCCGCAGGGGCATAATTCACCCCTCCACTTT
CDR3: CASSQDPQGHNSPLHF
V: TRBV3-1/TRBV3-2
D: NA
length: 16
J: TRBJ1-6
size: NA

DNA: TGTGCCAGCAGCGCTGGACAGTATGGTGAAAAACTGTTTTTT
CDR3: CASSAGQYGEKLFF
V: TRBV11-1
D: NA
length: 14
J: TRBJ1-4
size: NA

DNA: TGTGCCAGCAGTGTCCAGGGCACCCGCCTTACGGGCACTGAAGCTTTCTTT
CDR3: CASSVQGTRLTGTEAFF
V: TRBV6-1
D: NA
length: 17
J: TRBJ1-1
size: once

DNA: TGTGCCAGCAGCTATCGGACTAGTGCCTCCTACGAGCAGTACTTC
CDR3: CASSYRTSASYEQYF
V: TRBV13
D: TRBD2
length: 15
J: TRBJ2-7
size: NA

DNA: TGTGCCAGCGCGGGGTCTAATAATTCACCCCTCCACTTT
CDR3: CASAGSNNSPLHF
V: TRBV2
D: NA
length: 13
J: TRBJ1-6
size: NA

DNA: TGTGCCAGCAGCAGTCAGCGACGCCCTGGGGGCACTGAAGCTTTCTTT
CDR3: CASSSQRRPGGTEAFF
V: TRBV6-2/TRBV6-3
D: NA
length: 16
J: TRBJ1-1
size: NA

DNA: TGTGCCAGCAGCCAAGTAGGGTGGTTGGATGGCTACACCTTC
CDR3: CASSQVGWLDGYTF
V: TRBV14
D: NA
length: 14
J: TRBJ1-2
size: once